This T cell receptor (beta chain) derives from a study of T cell repertoires in cytomegalovirus infection. Study-level background: Peptides in the study included HLA-C-restricted and HLA-B-restricted CMV epitopes. From public TCR beta signatures came an indication of both CMV infection and matching HLA type. Study findings and constraints: People with CMV and the relevant HLA were identified by cumulative public TCR beta family frequency. The study found HLA-C-restricted CMV-specific TCR beta clonotypes dominating the ex vivo response.

Trimming took off 4 bases at V and 7 bases at J, with 14 bases between the two ends. Germline CDR1 SGHVS, CDR2 FNYEAQ. The CDR3 length is 15 residues. There are a few counts of this clonotype. Its antigen is still unknown. One entry per CDR3 protein, called by TCRdb with MiXCR from the reads. This table has about 830,000 distinct CDR3 sequences, less than 35% appearing once. This receptor was obtained from a human donor in good health (CMV status not recorded). Some clones in this sample may be carry-over from other donors' samples. Specimen: cultured CD8+ T cells from PBMCs, collected from culture after CMV antigen stimulation. V usage is TRBV7-6 and J usage is TRBJ1-6; D is unresolved. CDR3 loop: CASSSLGETNSPLHF. In DNA, the CDR3 is TGTGCCAGCAGCTCCCTCGGGGAGACCAATTCACCCCTCCACTTT.